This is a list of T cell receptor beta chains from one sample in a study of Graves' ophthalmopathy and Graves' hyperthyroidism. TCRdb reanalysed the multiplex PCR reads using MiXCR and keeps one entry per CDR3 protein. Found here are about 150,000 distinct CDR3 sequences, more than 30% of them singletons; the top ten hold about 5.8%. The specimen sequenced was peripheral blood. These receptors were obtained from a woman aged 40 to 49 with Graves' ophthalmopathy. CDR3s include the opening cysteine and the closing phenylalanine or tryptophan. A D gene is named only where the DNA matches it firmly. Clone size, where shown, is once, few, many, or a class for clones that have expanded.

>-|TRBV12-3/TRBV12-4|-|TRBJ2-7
TGTGCCAGCAGTCCAATACATTATTACGAGCAGTACTTC
CASSPIHYYEQYF
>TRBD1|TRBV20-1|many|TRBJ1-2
TGCAGTGCTAGAGACCCTGGACAGGCCAAACTCTATGGCTACACCTTC
CSARDPGQAKLYGYTF
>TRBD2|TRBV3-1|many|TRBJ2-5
TGTGCCAGCAGCTTAGCCGGGAGGGAGACCCAGTACTTC
CASSLAGRETQYF
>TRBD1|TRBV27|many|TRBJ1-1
TGTGCCAGCAGTTTACGGCGGACAGGGACGAACACTGAAGCTTTCTTT
CASSLRRTGTNTEAFF
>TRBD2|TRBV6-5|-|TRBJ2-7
TGTGCCGCGGGAGGTTACGAGCAGTACTTC
CAAGGYEQYF
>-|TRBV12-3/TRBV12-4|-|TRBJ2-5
TGTGCCAGCAGTTTCCGGACGGGCCAAGAGACCCAGTACTTC
CASSFRTGQETQYF
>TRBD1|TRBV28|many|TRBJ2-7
TGTGCCAGCAGAAAACCGGGACAGGGGACCTACGAGCAGTACTTC
CASRKPGQGTYEQYF
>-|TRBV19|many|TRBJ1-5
TGTGCCAGTAGTATGAGGGGAGGGGTTGGCAATCAGCCCCAGCATTTT
CASSMRGGVGNQPQHF
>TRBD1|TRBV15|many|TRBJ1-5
TGTGCCACCAGCAGACGGGACAGGGGGATACATCAGCCCCAGCATTTT
CATSRRDRGIHQPQHF
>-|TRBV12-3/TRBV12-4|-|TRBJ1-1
TGTGCCAGCAGTTCCCCTCGGTCCACGAACACTGAAGCTTTCTTT
CASSSPRSTNTEAFF
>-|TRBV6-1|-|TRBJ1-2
TGTGCCAGCAGTGAAGCCCATAACGGTGGCTACACCTTC
CASSEAHNGGYTF